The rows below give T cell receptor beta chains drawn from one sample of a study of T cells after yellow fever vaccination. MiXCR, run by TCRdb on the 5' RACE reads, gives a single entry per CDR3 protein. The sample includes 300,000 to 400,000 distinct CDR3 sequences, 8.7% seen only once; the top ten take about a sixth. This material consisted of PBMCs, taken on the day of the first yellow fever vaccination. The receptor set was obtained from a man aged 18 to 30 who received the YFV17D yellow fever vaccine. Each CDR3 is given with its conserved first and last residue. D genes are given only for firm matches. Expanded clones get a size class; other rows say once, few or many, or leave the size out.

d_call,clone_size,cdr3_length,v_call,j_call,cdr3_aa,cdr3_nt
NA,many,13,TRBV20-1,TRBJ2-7,CSASPESTYEQYF,TGCAGTGCTAGCCCCGAGAGCACCTACGAGCAGTACTTC
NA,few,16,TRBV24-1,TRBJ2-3,CATSDAQGPRTDTQYF,TGTGCCACCAGTGATGCGCAGGGGCCACGCACAGATACGCAGTATTTT
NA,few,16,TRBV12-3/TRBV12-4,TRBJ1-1,CASSYRPRGRNTEAFF,TGTGCCAGCAGTTACCGGCCGCGGGGTAGAAACACTGAAGCTTTCTTT
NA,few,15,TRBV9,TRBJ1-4,CASSAWGQQNEKLFF,TGTGCCAGCAGCGCGTGGGGACAACAGAATGAAAAACTGTTTTTT
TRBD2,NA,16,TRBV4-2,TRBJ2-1,CASSQGISGTTDEQFF,TGTGCCAGCAGCCAAGGGATTAGCGGGACTACCGATGAGCAGTTCTTC
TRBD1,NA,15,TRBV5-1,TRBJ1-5,CASSLVGRGDQPQHF,TGCGCCAGCAGCTTGGTAGGCAGGGGGGATCAGCCCCAGCATTTT
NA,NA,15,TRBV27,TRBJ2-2,CASSPQGAYGGELFF,TGTGCCAGCAGTCCCCAGGGTGCCTATGGCGGGGAGCTGTTTTTT
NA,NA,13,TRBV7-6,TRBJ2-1,CASSLGGENEQFF,TGTGCCAGCAGCTTGGGGGGAGAGAATGAGCAGTTCTTC
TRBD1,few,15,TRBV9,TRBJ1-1,CASSVETGTNTEAFF,TGTGCCAGCAGCGTAGAGACAGGGACTAACACTGAAGCTTTCTTT
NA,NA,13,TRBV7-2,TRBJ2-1,CASSTGTRYEQFF,TGTGCCAGCAGCACCGGCACAAGGTATGAGCAGTTCTTC
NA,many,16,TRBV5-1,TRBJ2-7,CASSLRGANHSYEQYF,TGCGCCAGCAGCTTGCGGGGTGCCAACCATTCCTACGAGCAGTACTTC
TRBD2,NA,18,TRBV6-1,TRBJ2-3,CASSRTSGGVLGTDTQYF,TGTGCCAGCAGTCGGACTAGCGGGGGGGTTTTGGGCACAGATACGCAGTATTTT
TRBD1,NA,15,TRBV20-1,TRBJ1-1,CSAFSSTGLNTEAFF,TGCAGTGCTTTTAGTTCGACAGGGCTGAACACTGAAGCTTTCTTT
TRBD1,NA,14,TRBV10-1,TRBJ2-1,CASSQGALYNEQFF,TGCGCCAGCAGTCAGGGGGCACTGTACAATGAGCAGTTCTTC
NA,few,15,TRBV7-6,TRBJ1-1,CASSLALRVVTEAFF,TGTGCCAGCAGCTTAGCGCTCAGGGTGGTCACTGAAGCTTTCTTT
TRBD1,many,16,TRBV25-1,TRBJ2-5,CASSDLTGTGVETQYF,TGTGCCAGCAGTGATCTAACCGGGACAGGGGTCGAGACCCAGTACTTC
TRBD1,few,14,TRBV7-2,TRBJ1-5,CASSTGQGTLPQHF,TGTGCCAGCAGTACTGGACAGGGGACACTGCCCCAGCATTTT
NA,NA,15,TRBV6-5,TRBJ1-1,CASSYGGGMNTEAFF,TGTGCCAGCAGTTACGGAGGCGGCATGAACACTGAAGCTTTCTTT
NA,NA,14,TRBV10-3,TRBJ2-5,CAISESRVEETQYF,TGTGCCATCAGTGAGTCAAGGGTGGAAGAGACCCAGTACTTC